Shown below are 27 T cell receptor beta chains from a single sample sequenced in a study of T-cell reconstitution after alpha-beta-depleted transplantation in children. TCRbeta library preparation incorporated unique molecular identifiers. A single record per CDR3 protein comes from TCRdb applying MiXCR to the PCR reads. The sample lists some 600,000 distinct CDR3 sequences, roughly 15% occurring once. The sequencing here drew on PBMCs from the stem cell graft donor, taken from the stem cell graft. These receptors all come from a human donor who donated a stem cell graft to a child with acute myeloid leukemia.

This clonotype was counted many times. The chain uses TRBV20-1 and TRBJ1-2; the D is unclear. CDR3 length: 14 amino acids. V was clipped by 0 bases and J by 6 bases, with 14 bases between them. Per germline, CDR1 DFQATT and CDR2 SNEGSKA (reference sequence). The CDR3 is CSARDPGSRNGYTF. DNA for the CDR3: TGCAGTGCTAGAGATCCCGGGTCAAGGAATGGCTACACCTTC.

CDR3 sequence: CASSLQGAQSGNTIYF. The CDR3 DNA follows: TGTGCCAGCAGCTTACAGGGGGCGCAAAGTGGAAACACCATATATTTT. This rearrangement joins TRBV7-3 to TRBJ1-3; 8 bases map to TRBD1. Germline assignment: CDR1 SGHTA and CDR2 FQGTGA. The CDR3 spans 16 residues. V shed 2 bases, J shed 3 bases, and the junction held 6 bases outside the gene matches.

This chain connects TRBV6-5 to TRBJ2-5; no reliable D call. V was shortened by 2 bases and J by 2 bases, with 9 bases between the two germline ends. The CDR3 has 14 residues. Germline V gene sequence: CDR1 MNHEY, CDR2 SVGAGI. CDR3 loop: CASSYGQEQETQYF. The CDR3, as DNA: TGTGCCAGCAGTTACGGGCAGGAACAAGAGACCCAGTACTTC.

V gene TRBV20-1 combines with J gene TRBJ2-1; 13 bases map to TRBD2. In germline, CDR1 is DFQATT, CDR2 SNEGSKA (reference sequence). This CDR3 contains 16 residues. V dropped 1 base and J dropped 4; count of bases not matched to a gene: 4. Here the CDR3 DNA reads TGCAGTGCTAGAGGCGAACTAGCGGGGGGGTACAATGAGCAGTTCTTC. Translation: CSARGELAGGYNEQFF.

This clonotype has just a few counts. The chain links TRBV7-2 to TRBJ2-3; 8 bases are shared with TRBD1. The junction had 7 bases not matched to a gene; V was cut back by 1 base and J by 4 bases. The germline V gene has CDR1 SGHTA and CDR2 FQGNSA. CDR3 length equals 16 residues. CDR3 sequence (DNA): TGTGCCAGCAGCTTAGTTGGGACAGGTCCCCCAGATACGCAGTATTTT. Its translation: CASSLVGTGPPDTQYF.

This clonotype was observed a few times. The chain's CDR3 is CASTLGSNNSPLHF. In nucleotides, the CDR3 is TGTGCCAGCACCCTAGGGAGCAATAATTCACCCCTCCACTTT. This rearrangement joins TRBV7-9 to TRBJ1-6; D is uncertain. CDR3 length equals 14 residues. Germline values: CDR1 SEHNR, CDR2 FQNEAQ (reference sequence). V dropped 7 bases and J dropped 5 bases, with 12 bases sitting between them.

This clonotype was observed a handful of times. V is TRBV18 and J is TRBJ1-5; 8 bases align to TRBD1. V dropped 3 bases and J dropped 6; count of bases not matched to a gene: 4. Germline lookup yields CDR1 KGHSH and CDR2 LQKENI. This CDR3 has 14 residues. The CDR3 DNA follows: TGTGCCAGCTCACCGGACAGGGAGATTCAGCCCCAGCATTTT. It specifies CASSPDREIQPQHF.

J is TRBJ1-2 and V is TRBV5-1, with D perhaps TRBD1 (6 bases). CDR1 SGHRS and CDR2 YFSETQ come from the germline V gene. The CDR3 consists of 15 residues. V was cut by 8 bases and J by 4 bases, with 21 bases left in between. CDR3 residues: CARNLIRTVPYGYTF. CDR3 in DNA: TGCGCCAGGAATCTAATACGGACAGTTCCCTATGGCTACACCTTC.

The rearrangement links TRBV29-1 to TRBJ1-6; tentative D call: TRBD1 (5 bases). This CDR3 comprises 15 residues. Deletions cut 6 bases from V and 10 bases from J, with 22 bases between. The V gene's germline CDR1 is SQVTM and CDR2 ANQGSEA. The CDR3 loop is CSVSLAGGDGSPLHF. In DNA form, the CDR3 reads TGCAGCGTAAGCCTTGCAGGAGGGGATGGGTCACCCCTCCACTTT.

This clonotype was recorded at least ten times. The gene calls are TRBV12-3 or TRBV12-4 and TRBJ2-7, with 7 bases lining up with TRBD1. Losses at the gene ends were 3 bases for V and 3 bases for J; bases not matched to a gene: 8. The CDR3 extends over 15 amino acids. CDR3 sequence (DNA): TGTGCCAGCAGTTTCGCCGGGACAGCCGTCTACGAGCAGTACTTC. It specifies CASSFAGTAVYEQYF.

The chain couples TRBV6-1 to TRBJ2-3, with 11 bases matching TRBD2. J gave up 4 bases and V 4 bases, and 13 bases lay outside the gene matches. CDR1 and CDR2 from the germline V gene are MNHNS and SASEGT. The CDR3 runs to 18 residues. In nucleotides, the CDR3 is TGTGCCAGCAGTGCAGACCGTCTACCTAGCGGGGGGTCAGATACGCAGTATTTT. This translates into CASSADRLPSGGSDTQYF.

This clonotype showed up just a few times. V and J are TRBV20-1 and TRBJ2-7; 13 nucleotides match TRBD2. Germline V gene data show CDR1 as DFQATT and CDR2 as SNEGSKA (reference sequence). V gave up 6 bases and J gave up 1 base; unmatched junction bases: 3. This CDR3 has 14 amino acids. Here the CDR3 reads CSARTSGGSYEQYV. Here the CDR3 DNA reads TGCAGTGCGCGGACTAGCGGGGGATCCTACGAGCAGTACGTC.

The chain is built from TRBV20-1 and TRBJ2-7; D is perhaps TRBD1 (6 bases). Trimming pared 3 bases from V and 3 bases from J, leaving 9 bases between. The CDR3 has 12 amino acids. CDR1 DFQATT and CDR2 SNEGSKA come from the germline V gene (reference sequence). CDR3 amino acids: CSASGRGYEQYF. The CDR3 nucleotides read TGCAGTGCTAGCGGCAGGGGCTACGAGCAGTACTTC.

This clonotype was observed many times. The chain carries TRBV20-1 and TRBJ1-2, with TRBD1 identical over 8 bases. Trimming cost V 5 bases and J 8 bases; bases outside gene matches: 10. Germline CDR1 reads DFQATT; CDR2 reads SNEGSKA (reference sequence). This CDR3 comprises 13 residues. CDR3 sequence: CSAAPGQVNGYTF. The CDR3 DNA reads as TGCAGTGCTGCGCCGGGACAGGTCAACGGCTACACCTTC.

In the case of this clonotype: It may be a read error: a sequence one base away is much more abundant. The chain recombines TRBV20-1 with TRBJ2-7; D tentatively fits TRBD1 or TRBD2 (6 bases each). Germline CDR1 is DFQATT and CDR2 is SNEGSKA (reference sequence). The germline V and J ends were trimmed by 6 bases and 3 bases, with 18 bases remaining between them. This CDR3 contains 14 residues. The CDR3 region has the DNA TGCAGTGCGTCGACTAGGACAGCGATCTACGAGCAGTACTTC. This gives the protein CSASTRTAIYEQYF.

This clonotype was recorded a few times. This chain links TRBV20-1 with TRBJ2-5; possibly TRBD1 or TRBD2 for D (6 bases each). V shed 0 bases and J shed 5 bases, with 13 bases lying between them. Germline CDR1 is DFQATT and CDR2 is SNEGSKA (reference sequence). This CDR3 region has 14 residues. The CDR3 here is CSARDSRGPETQYF. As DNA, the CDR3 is TGCAGTGCTAGAGATTCACGGGGGCCGGAGACCCAGTACTTC.

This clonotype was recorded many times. The CDR3 DNA is TGTGCCAGCAGCTTTTATGGGACAGGGCAAGAGACCCAGTACTTC. As protein: CASSFYGTGQETQYF. The rearrangement links TRBV7-2 to TRBJ2-5; 9 positions match TRBD1. Germline V CDR1 and CDR2: SGHTA, FQGNSA. J was trimmed by 2 bases and V by 3 bases; bases with no gene match: 4. The CDR3 is made up of 15 amino acids.

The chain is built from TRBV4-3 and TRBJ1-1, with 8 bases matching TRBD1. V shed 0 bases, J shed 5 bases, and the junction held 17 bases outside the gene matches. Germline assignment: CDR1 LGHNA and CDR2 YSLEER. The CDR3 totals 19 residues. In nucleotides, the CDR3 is TGCGCCAGCAGCCAAGATTGGGAAGACAGGGGCCCTCAGGGGACTGAAGCTTTCTTT. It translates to CASSQDWEDRGPQGTEAFF.

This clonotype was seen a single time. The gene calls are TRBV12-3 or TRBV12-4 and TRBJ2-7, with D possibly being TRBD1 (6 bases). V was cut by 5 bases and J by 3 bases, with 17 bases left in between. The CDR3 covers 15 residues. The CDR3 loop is CASSLGQLGGYEQYF. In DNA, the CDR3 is TGTGCCAGCAGTCTCGGACAGCTTGGCGGCTACGAGCAGTACTTC.

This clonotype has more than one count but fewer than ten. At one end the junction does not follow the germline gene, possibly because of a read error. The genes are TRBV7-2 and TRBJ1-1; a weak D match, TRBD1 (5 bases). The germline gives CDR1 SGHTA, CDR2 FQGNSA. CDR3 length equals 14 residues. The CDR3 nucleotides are TGTGCCAGCACCTTAGGGACGGTGAACACTGAAGCTTTCTTT. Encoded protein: CASTLGTVNTEAFF.

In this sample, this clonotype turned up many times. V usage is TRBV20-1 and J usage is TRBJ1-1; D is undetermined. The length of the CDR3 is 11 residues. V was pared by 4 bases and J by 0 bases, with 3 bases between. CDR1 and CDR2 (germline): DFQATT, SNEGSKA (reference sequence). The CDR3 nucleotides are TGCAGTGCTATCCTGAACACTGAAGCTTTCTTT. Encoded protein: CSAILNTEAFF.

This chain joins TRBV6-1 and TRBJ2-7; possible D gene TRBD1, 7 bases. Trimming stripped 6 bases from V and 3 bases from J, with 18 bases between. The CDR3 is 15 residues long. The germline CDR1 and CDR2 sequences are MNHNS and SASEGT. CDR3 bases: TGTGCCAGCAGGCGGGGACAGCTCCCGATCTACGAGCAGTACTTC. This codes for CASRRGQLPIYEQYF.

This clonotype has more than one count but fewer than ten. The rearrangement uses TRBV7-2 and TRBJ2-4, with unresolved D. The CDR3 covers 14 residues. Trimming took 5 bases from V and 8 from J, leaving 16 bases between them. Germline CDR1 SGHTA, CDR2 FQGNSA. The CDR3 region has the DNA TGTGCCAGCAGCCCCCACGGATCACGCGACATTCAGTACTTC. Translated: CASSPHGSRDIQYF.

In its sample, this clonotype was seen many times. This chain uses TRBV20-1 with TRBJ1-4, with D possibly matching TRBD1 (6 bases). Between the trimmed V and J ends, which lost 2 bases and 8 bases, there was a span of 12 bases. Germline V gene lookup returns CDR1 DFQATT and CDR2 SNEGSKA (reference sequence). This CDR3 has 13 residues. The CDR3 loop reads CSARPAGDEKLFF. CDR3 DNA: TGCAGTGCTAGACCGGCAGGGGACGAAAAACTGTTTTTT.

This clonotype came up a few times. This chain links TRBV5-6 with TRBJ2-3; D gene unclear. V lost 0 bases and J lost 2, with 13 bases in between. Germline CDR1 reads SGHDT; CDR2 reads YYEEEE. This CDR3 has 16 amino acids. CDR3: CASSLVRARPTDTQYF. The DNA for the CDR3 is TGTGCCAGCAGCTTGGTTAGGGCCAGACCCACAGATACGCAGTATTTT.

The CDR3, as DNA: TGCAGTGCTCTTGGATTCGGGCATCAGCCCCAGCATTTT. Its translation is CSALGFGHQPQHF. The chain links TRBV20-1 to TRBJ1-5; D is unclear. V lost 5 bases and J lost 5, with 13 bases in between. In germline, CDR1 is DFQATT, CDR2 SNEGSKA (reference sequence). This CDR3 is built from 13 residues.

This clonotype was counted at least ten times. The CDR3: CATSRDGINYGYTF. The CDR3 coding sequence is TGTGCCACCAGCCGGGACGGAATTAACTATGGCTACACCTTC. This chain connects TRBV24-1 to TRBJ1-2, with a tentative D call TRBD1 (5 bases). Trimming shortened V by 7 bases and J by 1 base, and 12 bases separated the two germline ends. Looked up from germline, CDR1 is KGHDR and CDR2 is SFDVKD. CDR3 length: 14 amino acids.